This TCR beta chain was sequenced in a study of blood T cell repertoires in COVID-19. The sample holds a few counts of this clone. Profiled with immunoSEQ multiplex PCR; TCRdb holds only in-frame clones, not every one. The repertoire holds about 220,000 clones, with about four fifths as singletons. V was trimmed by 1 base and J by 5 bases, leaving 6 bases between them. The germline V gene encodes CDR1 LGHDT and CDR2 YNNKEL (reference sequence). The CDR3 spans 12 residues. This sequence originates from a woman aged 55-69 years who had recovered from COVID-19. The gene calls are TRBV3-1 (or the pseudogene TRBV3-2) and TRBJ2-7; D is possibly TRBD1 (5 bases). Material for sequencing was PBMCs or T cells enriched from blood (not recorded which). The DNA of the CDR3 is TGTGCCAGCAGCCAAGCAGGGAACGAGCAGTACTTC. It translates to CASSQAGNEQYF.